The 10 T cell receptor beta chains presented below share a single source sample, sequenced in a study of neoadjuvant nivolumab and ipilimumab in lung cancer. Assay: immunoSEQ multiplex PCR; the TCRdb copy retains only in-frame clones and omits some. The sample has roughly 13,000 clones, 90% to 96% seen once. This material consisted of peripheral blood, taken after neoadjuvant nivolumab, alone or with ipilimumab, at or shortly before surgery. The receptors here all came from an adult with non-small cell lung cancer.

J is TRBJ1-1 and V is TRBV19, with TRBD1 identical over 7 bases. Losses at the gene ends were 5 bases for V and 3 bases for J; bases not matched to a gene: 6. The CDR3 runs to 14 residues. In germline, CDR1 is LNHDA, CDR2 SQIVND (reference sequence). CDR3 in DNA: TGTGCCAGTAGTTTCAGGGGGTTTGACACTGAAGCTTTCTTT. Its translation: CASSFRGFDTEAFF.

This chain uses TRBV7-9 with TRBJ2-1, with D unclear. The CDR3 is 16 amino acids. Germline V gene sequence: CDR1 SEHNR, CDR2 FQNEAQ (reference sequence). V was cut by 4 bases and J by 7 bases, with 20 bases left in between. CDR3 in DNA: TGTGCCAGCAGCTCCCCAAAGGGAATGGGGATTAATGAGCAGTTCTTC. It translates to CASSSPKGMGINEQFF.

This chain joins TRBV2 and TRBJ2-1; 7 bases agree with TRBD2. V shed 4 bases, J shed 3 bases, and the junction held 12 bases outside the gene matches. The CDR3 covers 17 residues. Per germline, CDR1 SNHLY and CDR2 FYNNEI. CDR3 sequence: CASSARGLVAIYNEQFF. In DNA form, the CDR3 reads TGTGCCAGCAGTGCGAGAGGACTAGTAGCGATCTACAATGAGCAGTTCTTC.

The J gene is TRBJ2-7, the V gene TRBV2, with 10 bases aligning to TRBD1. Germline assignment: CDR1 SNHLY and CDR2 FYNNEI. The J segment lost 4 bases and the V segment lost 4 bases, leaving 4 bases of the junction unmatched. The CDR3 loop spans 14 amino acids. DNA for the CDR3: TGTGCCAGCAGTGTAGACAGGGGGCGGTACGAGCAGTACTTC. Its protein product is CASSVDRGRYEQYF.

The rearrangement uses TRBV27 and TRBJ2-7; D remains ambiguous. Trimming left V 6 bases short and J 5 bases short, with 20 bases between. CDR1 is MNHEY and CDR2 is SMNVEV in the germline V gene (reference sequence). The CDR3 sequence is 15 residues long. CDR3 DNA sequence: TGTGCCAGCAGGAGGTTAGGGATTAGCTTCGACGAGCAGTACTTC. Translating it yields CASRRLGISFDEQYF.

The J gene is TRBJ1-5, the V gene TRBV2, with a tentative D call TRBD1 (6 bases). Germline CDR1 SNHLY, CDR2 FYNNEI. Trimming removed 8 bases at V and 6 bases at J, with 17 bases between. The CDR3 extends over 14 amino acids. The CDR3 loop reads CASSTGGLGQPQHF. For the CDR3, the DNA is TGTGCCAGCTCTACCGGGGGGCTGGGTCAGCCCCAGCATTTT.

This clone has only one observation. V usage is TRBV7-2 and J usage is TRBJ2-3, with 7 bases that match TRBD2. Germline CDR1 reads SGHTA; CDR2 reads FQGNSA. The ends lost 1 base at V and 4 bases at J; junction bases unmatched: 5. There are 15 residues in the CDR3. CDR3 amino acids: CASSLGLAAPDTQYF. In nucleotides, the CDR3 is TGTGCCAGCAGCTTAGGACTAGCCGCCCCAGATACGCAGTATTTT.

V gene TRBV11-1 combines with J gene TRBJ1-2, with D possibly TRBD1 on 5 matching bases. Between the trimmed V and J ends, which lost 5 bases and 5 bases, there was a span of 15 bases. CDR3 length: 14 residues. The germline gives CDR1 SGHAT, CDR2 FQDESV (reference sequence). CDR3 sequence (DNA): TGTGCCAGCAGCGGAGGGACGGCCATGTATGGCTACACCTTC. It codes for CASSGGTAMYGYTF. Using reference TRBV11-1 and TRBJ1-2 for the parts outside the CDR3, the full variable domain is EAEVAQSPRYKITEKSQAVAFWCDPISGHATLYWYRQILGQGPELLVQFQDESVVDDSQLPKDRFSAERLKGVDSTLKIQPAELGDSAMYLCASSGGTAMYGYTFGSGTRLTVV.

The rearrangement joins TRBV9 to TRBJ2-5; D perhaps matches TRBD1 (7 bases). The CDR3 runs 15 residues. From germline, CDR1 is SGDLS and CDR2 YYNGEE. Trimming took 4 bases from V and 1 from J, leaving 14 bases between them. Here the CDR3 reads CASSPRRDSQETQYF. As DNA, the CDR3 is TGTGCCAGCAGCCCCCGGAGGGACAGCCAAGAGACCCAGTACTTC. The entire variable domain, with the rest obtained from reference TRBV9 and TRBJ2-5, is as follows: DSGVTQTPKHLITATGQRVTLRCSPRSGDLSVYWYQQSLDQGLQFLIQYYNGEERAKGNILERFSAQQFPDLHSELNLSSLELGDSALYFCASSPRRDSQETQYFGPGTRLLVL.

The chain is built from TRBV19 and TRBJ1-4, with a weak D call TRBD1 (6 bases). V lost 10 bases to trimming and J lost 5 bases, with 17 bases between them. Germline-derived CDR1 and CDR2 are LNHDA and SQIVND (reference sequence). The CDR3 has 14 residues. The DNA for the CDR3 is TGTGCCACCTCCGGGGACAACGCGAATGAAAAACTGTTTTTT. This sequence encodes CATSGDNANEKLFF.